This is a list of T cell receptor beta chains from one sample in a study of blood T cell repertoires in COVID-19. The assay was immunoSEQ multiplex PCR, and TCRdb's table has in-frame clones only and misses some. In the table there are about 250,000 clones, 85% to 90% of which are singletons. Material: PBMCs or T cells enriched from blood (not recorded which). The origin of the receptors is a man younger than 35 who had recovered from COVID-19. Both conserved end residues are part of each CDR3. The D gene is left open where the match is weak. A clone size is listed for some rows: how often the clone was seen (once, few, many), or a class if it is expanded.

D gene	J gene	V gene	clone size	CDR3 DNA	CDR3 protein
NA	TRBJ1-3	TRBV19	NA	TGTGCCAGTAGTATAGCCATCGAGGGAACTGGAAACACCATATATTTT	CASSIAIEGTGNTIYF
TRBD1	TRBJ1-6	TRBV5-1	once	TGCGCCAGCAGTCCTACCCCGGGACAGTATAATTCACCCCTCCACTTT	CASSPTPGQYNSPLHF
NA	TRBJ1-5	TRBV28	NA	TGTGCCAGCAGTCCAATCAGGGTGGTCGGTCAGCCCCAGCATTTT	CASSPIRVVGQPQHF
NA	TRBJ1-2	TRBV11-3	once	TGTGCCAGCAGCTTCCCAGCTAACTATGGCTACACCTTC	CASSFPANYGYTF
TRBD1	TRBJ1-5	TRBV28	NA	TGTGCCAGCAGTCTCGGGACAGGGTCGGGTAGTCAGCCCCAGCATTTT	CASSLGTGSGSQPQHF
NA	TRBJ1-1	TRBV30	NA	TGTGCCTGGAGTACCACAGGGCCAATCGTCGGAATTTCTGAAGCTTTCTTT	CAWSTTGPIVGISEAFF
NA	TRBJ1-6	TRBV5-6	NA	TGTGCCAGCAGCTTATTAACAGGCCTGCCCGGACCGAATTCACCCCTCCACTTT	CASSLLTGLPGPNSPLHF
NA	TRBJ2-7	TRBV11-2	NA	TGTGCCAGCAGCTTATCTCCTAATCCCTACGAGCAGTACTTC	CASSLSPNPYEQYF
TRBD1	TRBJ2-2	TRBV14	NA	TGTGCCAGCAGCCCTTTACAGGGGTCGAACACCGGGGAGCTGTTTTTT	CASSPLQGSNTGELFF
NA	TRBJ1-2	TRBV27	NA	TGTGCCAGCAGTTCGGGGGACTTGTCGTACACCTTC	CASSSGDLSYTF
TRBD2	TRBJ2-5	TRBV7-2	NA	TGTGCCAGCAGCTCCATTTCCGTAGCGGGTCAAGAGACCCAGTACTTC	CASSSISVAGQETQYF
NA	TRBJ1-2	TRBV12-3/TRBV12-4	NA	TGTGCCAGCACCGCCGGGAGCGGGGGAGGCTACACCTTC	CASTAGSGGGYTF
NA	TRBJ2-1	TRBV12-3/TRBV12-4	once	TGTGCCAGCAGTTTAAGCTTTTACGGTGAGCAGTTCTTC	CASSLSFYGEQFF
NA	TRBJ1-1	TRBV28	few	TGTGCCAGCAGTTTCAACTTAGGGGCAGGGGAGTGGGGCACTGAAGCTTTCTTT	CASSFNLGAGEWGTEAFF
TRBD2	TRBJ2-7	TRBV7-3	NA	TGTGCCAGCAGCTTAAGGGCCAGCTTAGGGCTAGCGGTCTGCGAGCAGTACTTC	CASSLRASLGLAVCEQYF
TRBD2	TRBJ2-1	TRBV11-2	NA	TGTGCCAGCAGCTTGACTAGCGGGGGGGACAATGAGCAGTTCTTC	CASSLTSGGDNEQFF
NA	TRBJ1-1	TRBV20-1	NA	TGCAGTGCTAGATGGACAGCCGAAGCTTTCTTT	CSARWTAEAFF
TRBD1	TRBJ1-4	TRBV5-1	NA	TGCGCCAGCAGTCTCACAGGGGCAACTAATGAAAAACTGTTTTTT	CASSLTGATNEKLFF
TRBD1	TRBJ1-4	TRBV3-1/TRBV3-2	once	TGTGCCAGCAGCCAAGGACCGGGACAGGGGTCAGAAAAACTGTTTTTT	CASSQGPGQGSEKLFF
NA	TRBJ1-1	TRBV2	NA	TGTGCCAGCAGTGCAGGGAGGGCTTTCTTT	CASSAGRAFF
NA	TRBJ2-4	TRBV28	NA	TGTGCCAGCAGCCATGGGGAGAGAGGAACTTCTATTCAGTACTTC	CASSHGERGTSIQYF
NA	TRBJ2-3	TRBV28	NA	TGTGCCAGCGGTCCGGGAAGCACAGATACGCAGTATTTT	CASGPGSTDTQYF
TRBD1	TRBJ1-1	TRBV15	NA	TGTGCCACCAGGGGACAGGGGAGTGAAGCTTTCTTT	CATRGQGSEAFF
NA	TRBJ2-1	TRBV6-1	NA	TGTGCCAGCAGTGAAGGCGGGATTGGCGCCAATGAGCAGTTCTTC	CASSEGGIGANEQFF
TRBD1	TRBJ2-1	TRBV2	NA	TGTGCCAGCAGCCGGGACAGGGGGCCGTATGAGCAGTTCTTC	CASSRDRGPYEQFF
NA	TRBJ1-6	TRBV7-8	NA	TGTGCCAGCAGCCCTCCCCCCGGGGGTAATTCACCCCTCCACTTT	CASSPPPGGNSPLHF
TRBD2	TRBJ2-3	TRBV19	NA	TGTGCCAGCGGACTAGCGGAAATCACAGATACGCAGTATTTT	CASGLAEITDTQYF
TRBD1	TRBJ2-7	TRBV28	NA	TGTGCCAGCAGCCAACCCTCGACAGGGGGCGGCGAGCAGTACTTC	CASSQPSTGGGEQYF
NA	TRBJ1-6	TRBV28	NA	TGTGCCAGCAGGGTCCTTGGGGCTGGGAATTCACCCCTCCACTTT	CASRVLGAGNSPLHF
TRBD2	TRBJ2-5	TRBV9	NA	TGTGCCAGCACAGGATCGAGGGCGGGGGACCAAGAGACCCAGTACTTC	CASTGSRAGDQETQYF
TRBD2	TRBJ2-5	TRBV10-3	NA	TGTGCCTCCATGACTGGACTAGCGGGAAAAGAGACCCAGTACTTC	CASMTGLAGKETQYF
NA	TRBJ1-4	TRBV30	NA	TGTGCCTGGAGCTTCGGAGGCTCCCAGGTTAAACTGTTTTTT	CAWSFGGSQVKLFF
NA	TRBJ2-3	TRBV7-8	NA	TGTGCCAGCAGCTTCCACCAGGGTCCCACAGATACGCAGTATTTT	CASSFHQGPTDTQYF